The rows below give T cell receptor beta chains drawn from one sample of a study of siplizumab effects on memory and regulatory T cells. TCRdb's copy holds only in-frame clones and misses some; the assay was immunoSEQ multiplex PCR. In the table there are about 100,000 clones, just under 95% of which are singletons. The sample taken for sequencing was non-Treg CD4+ T cells sorted from blood. The receptors were gathered from a human donor in good health. The CDR3 runs from the conserved cysteine through the conserved F or W. The D gene is left open where the match is weak. Not every row has a clone size; where given, it reads once, few, many or a size class.

NA	TRBV5-8	TRBJ2-3	NA	CASSLGQRGTDTQYF	TGTGCCAGCAGCTTGGGGCAGCGAGGCACAGATACGCAGTATTTT
once	TRBV28	TRBJ2-7	NA	CASSLFRGLSYEQYF	TGTGCCAGCAGTTTATTCAGAGGTTTGTCCTACGAGCAGTACTTC
NA	TRBV18	TRBJ1-5	NA	CASSTEGVAQPQHF	TGTGCCAGCTCAACCGAGGGGGTGGCTCAGCCCCAGCATTTT
once	TRBV15	TRBJ2-6	NA	CATSSGGAGANVLTF	TGTGCCACCAGCAGTGGGGGTGCGGGGGCCAACGTCCTGACTTTC
NA	TRBV11-2	TRBJ2-3	TRBD2	CATTPGTSGYTDTQYF	TGTGCCACCACCCCCGGGACTAGCGGGTACACAGATACGCAGTATTTT
NA	TRBV2	TRBJ1-5	NA	CASSANPGTSTPQPQHF	TGTGCCAGCAGTGCCAACCCCGGGACCTCTACCCCTCAGCCCCAGCATTTT
NA	TRBV5-8	TRBJ1-5	NA	CASSLGTFSNQPQHF	TGTGCCAGCAGCTTGGGGACCTTTAGCAATCAGCCCCAGCATTTT
once	TRBV5-8	TRBJ2-3	NA	CASSFPTDTQYF	TGTGCCAGCAGCTTTCCGACAGATACGCAGTATTTT
NA	TRBV11-2	TRBJ1-4	NA	CASSTRGANEKLFF	TGTGCCAGCAGCACCCGCGGGGCTAATGAAAAACTGTTTTTT
NA	TRBV6-6	TRBJ2-3	NA	CASRSGVTDTQYF	TGTGCCAGCAGATCGGGAGTGACAGATACGCAGTATTTT
NA	TRBV10-3	TRBJ1-2	TRBD1	CAISRTGSDGYTF	TGTGCCATCAGCCGGACAGGGTCGGATGGCTACACCTTC
NA	TRBV4-2	TRBJ1-2	TRBD1	CASSQDLGQGGYGYTF	TGTGCCAGCAGCCAAGACCTTGGACAGGGAGGCTATGGCTACACCTTC
NA	TRBV7-2	TRBJ2-1	NA	CASSPSVTSTGNEQFF	TGTGCCAGCAGCCCCTCGGTCACATCTACGGGCAATGAGCAGTTCTTC
NA	TRBV6-6	TRBJ2-7	NA	CASRGSGVGSYEQYF	TGTGCCAGCAGAGGTTCGGGGGTGGGGTCCTACGAGCAGTACTTC
NA	TRBV30	TRBJ1-4	NA	CACLTGKGNEKLFF	TGTGCCTGTTTAACGGGGAAAGGAAATGAAAAACTGTTTTTT
once	TRBV5-6	TRBJ2-4	NA	CASSLAGFLAKNIQYF	TGTGCCAGCAGCTTGGCGGGGTTCTTAGCCAAAAACATTCAGTACTTC
NA	TRBV11-2	TRBJ2-7	TRBD2	CASSHQGLAGGPGSYEQYF	TGTGCCAGCAGCCACCAAGGACTAGCGGGAGGGCCGGGTTCTTACGAGCAGTACTTC
NA	TRBV10-3	TRBJ2-5	TRBD2	CATAQGTSGRVLYQETQYF	TGTGCCACTGCCCAGGGGACTAGCGGGAGGGTCCTGTACCAAGAGACCCAGTACTTC
NA	TRBV5-1	TRBJ2-1	NA	CASSPDNGNSYNEQFF	TGCGCCAGCAGCCCCGACAATGGGAACTCCTACAATGAGCAGTTCTTC
NA	TRBV9	TRBJ2-1	TRBD1	CASSVDLSYRDSVRNEQFF	TGTGCCAGCAGCGTAGATCTCTCATACCGGGACAGCGTTCGGAATGAGCAGTTCTTC
NA	TRBV7-6	TRBJ2-1	TRBD2	CASSSTTSGAYNEQFF	TGTGCCAGCAGCTCCACTACTAGCGGGGCATACAATGAGCAGTTCTTC
NA	TRBV28	TRBJ1-1	NA	CASISGGRVLTEAFF	TGTGCCAGCATCTCGGGGGGGCGCGTACTCACTGAAGCTTTCTTT
NA	TRBV9	TRBJ2-5	NA	CASSVATLETQYF	TGTGCCAGCAGCGTAGCTACGCTAGAGACCCAGTACTTC
once	TRBV27	TRBJ1-1	NA	CASSLSLWGNGTEAFF	TGTGCCAGCAGTTTATCTCTATGGGGTAATGGGACTGAAGCTTTCTTT
few	TRBV2	TRBJ1-5	NA	CASRRQTSNQPQHF	TGTGCCAGCAGGAGACAGACTAGCAATCAGCCCCAGCATTTT
NA	TRBV28	TRBJ1-5	NA	CASSAPRGGGNQPQHF	TGTGCCAGCAGCGCCCCCAGGGGTGGTGGCAATCAGCCCCAGCATTTT
NA	TRBV7-9	TRBJ1-1	TRBD1	CASSSRDRGRVPPEAFF	TGTGCCAGCAGCTCCCGGGACAGGGGGCGGGTTCCCCCTGAAGCTTTCTTT
NA	TRBV6-1	TRBJ1-2	NA	CASTMGGYTF	TGTGCCAGCACCATGGGAGGCTACACCTTC
NA	TRBV28	TRBJ2-7	NA	CASSLLTGHEQYF	TGTGCCAGCAGTTTACTAACCGGGCACGAGCAGTACTTC
NA	TRBV28	TRBJ1-4	NA	CASSLTTARPNEKLFF	TGTGCCAGCAGCTTAACCACGGCGCGGCCTAATGAAAAACTGTTTTTT
NA	TRBV11-2	TRBJ1-3	NA	CASSLVGAVSGNTIYF	TGTGCCAGCAGCTTAGTAGGTGCAGTCTCTGGAAACACCATATATTTT
NA	TRBV10-1	TRBJ2-2	NA	CASSSVPGELFF	TGCGCCAGCAGTAGCGTACCCGGGGAGCTGTTTTTT
NA	TRBV5-1	TRBJ2-7	TRBD1	CASSYDRGMDEQYF	TGCGCCAGCAGCTATGACAGGGGAATGGACGAGCAGTACTTC
once	TRBV5-6	TRBJ2-7	TRBD2	CASSLRTSGGYEQYF	TGTGCCAGCAGCCTACGGACTAGCGGGGGTTACGAGCAGTACTTC
NA	TRBV30	TRBJ2-7	NA	CAWKQGYEQYF	TGTGCCTGGAAACAGGGCTACGAGCAGTACTTC
NA	TRBV30	TRBJ1-1	TRBD1	CAWTTTLWTGDGMNTEAFF	TGTGCCTGGACCACGACCCTGTGGACAGGAGATGGTATGAACACTGAAGCTTTCTTT
NA	TRBV7-8	TRBJ2-5	NA	CASSFSVSETQYF	TGTGCCAGCAGCTTTTCAGTTAGTGAGACCCAGTACTTC
NA	TRBV7-8	TRBJ2-1	NA	CASSLLHTDAYNEQFF	TGTGCCAGCAGCTTATTACATACAGACGCCTACAATGAGCAGTTCTTC
NA	TRBV28	TRBJ1-5	NA	CASSLITSNQPQHF	TGTGCCAGCAGTTTAATCACCAGCAATCAGCCCCAGCATTTT
once	TRBV27	TRBJ1-1	TRBD1	CASSLRWTGENEAFF	TGTGCCAGCAGTTTACGTTGGACAGGGGAGAATGAAGCTTTCTTT
once	TRBV27	TRBJ2-2	TRBD2	CASSPTGTSVTGELFF	TGTGCCAGCAGTCCCACCGGGACTAGCGTCACCGGGGAGCTGTTTTTT
few	TRBV9	TRBJ2-1	TRBD2	CASTRGGGYNEQFF	TGTGCCAGTACCCGCGGGGGGGGCTACAATGAGCAGTTCTTC
NA	TRBV28	TRBJ1-4	NA	CASSSQGSNEKLFF	TGTGCCAGCAGTTCACAAGGATCGAATGAAAAACTGTTTTTT
NA	TRBV7-9	TRBJ1-4	NA	CASSLVSWTEDEKLFF	TGTGCCAGCAGCTTAGTGTCTTGGACAGAAGATGAAAAACTGTTTTTT
NA	TRBV7-9	TRBJ1-4	TRBD1	CASSQGTAGEKLFF	TGTGCCAGCAGCCAGGGGACAGCCGGTGAAAAACTGTTTTTT
NA	TRBV18	TRBJ1-1	NA	CASSPGPRTVNTEAFF	TGTGCCAGCTCACCAGGACCAAGGACAGTGAACACTGAAGCTTTCTTT
NA	TRBV14	TRBJ2-1	NA	CASSQELLGEQFF	TGTGCCAGCAGCCAAGAACTGCTTGGCGAGCAGTTCTTC
NA	TRBV5-3	TRBJ2-7	TRBD2	CASSSLAGSYEQYF	TGTGCCAGCAGCTCTTTAGCGGGATCCTACGAGCAGTACTTC
NA	TRBV5-8	TRBJ1-2	NA	CASSLNQGIDNYGYTF	TGTGCCAGCAGCTTGAACCAGGGAATCGATAACTATGGCTACACCTTC
once	TRBV5-1	TRBJ2-5	NA	CASSERPIQETQYF	TGCGCCAGCAGCGAGAGACCGATACAAGAGACCCAGTACTTC
NA	TRBV11-2	TRBJ2-3	NA	CASNPHGGSTDTQYF	TGTGCCAGCAACCCACATGGGGGGAGCACAGATACGCAGTATTTT
NA	TRBV5-1	TRBJ1-2	NA	CASSLVGRGRQSADGYTF	TGCGCCAGCAGCTTGGTGGGGCGGGGGCGACAGTCAGCGGATGGCTACACCTTC
NA	TRBV5-4	TRBJ2-1	TRBD2	CASSLPLLTSGTYNEQFF	TGTGCCAGCAGCTTGCCCCTTTTGACTAGCGGGACATACAATGAGCAGTTCTTC
NA	TRBV5-1	TRBJ1-1	NA	CASRPLQNTEAFF	TGCGCCAGCAGACCCCTACAGAACACTGAAGCTTTCTTT
NA	TRBV5-1	TRBJ2-5	TRBD2	CASSAALAGGILQETQYF	TGCGCCAGCAGCGCAGCACTAGCGGGGGGGATTCTACAAGAGACCCAGTACTTC
NA	TRBV5-1	TRBJ1-1	NA	CASSSGGSQEAFF	TGCGCCAGCAGCTCTGGCGGCTCTCAGGAAGCTTTCTTT
NA	TRBV11-3	TRBJ2-1	TRBD2	CASSAKTSGTTPYYNEQFF	TGTGCCAGCAGCGCCAAGACTAGCGGGACGACGCCATACTACAATGAGCAGTTCTTC
NA	TRBV21-1	TRBJ2-6	NA	CASSVDRFSGANVLTF	TGTGCCAGCAGCGTGGACAGATTCTCTGGGGCCAACGTCCTGACTTTC
NA	TRBV9	TRBJ2-3	TRBD1	CASSVYGTGGMDTQYF	TGTGCCAGCAGCGTATACGGGACAGGGGGCATGGATACGCAGTATTTT